Below, 23 T cell receptor beta chains from the same sample are listed, as sequenced in a study of beta chain features in type 1 diabetes. Of the isolated RNA, all was reverse transcribed, and so the sequenced material was expressed TCRB transcripts. Sequencing used immunoSEQ multiplex PCR; TCRdb keeps in-frame clones, though not all of them. The sample contains over 300,000 clones, around 8.5% of which appear only once. General study points: Type 1 diabetes patients showed a moderate but significant shortening of TCRB CDR3s in all four CD4+ subsets.

These receptors' targets are unknown. Sequenced sample: central memory CD4+ T cells from blood. Receptors were obtained from a man younger than 45 with type 1 diabetes.

The chain couples TRBV10-1 to TRBJ1-1; weak D call: TRBD1 (5 bases). Trimming removed 5 bases at V and 1 base at J, with 8 bases between. The germline gives CDR1 WNHNN, CDR2 SYGVQD (reference sequence). There are 13 residues in the CDR3. CDR3 nucleotide sequence: TGCGCCAGCAGTAGACAGCCGAACACTGAAGCTTTCTTT. This encodes CASSRQPNTEAFF.

This clone was counted a few times. V gene TRBV4-3 combines with J gene TRBJ2-7; D tentatively reads TRBD1 or TRBD2 (5 bases each). Per the germline V gene, CDR1 is LGHNA and CDR2 is YSLEER. The CDR3 spans 15 residues. The ends were cut back, 0 bases at V and 0 bases at J, with 9 bases in the middle. CDR3 coding DNA: TGCGCCAGCAGCCAAGATCGGGACCCCTCCTACGAGCAGTACTTC. Amino acid sequence: CASSQDRDPSYEQYF.

This clone was detected only a few times. The J gene is TRBJ2-7, the V gene TRBV30, with TRBD1 as a possible D gene (5 bases). Between the trimmed V and J ends, which lost 7 bases and 2 bases, there was a span of 9 bases. Per germline, CDR1 GTSNPN and CDR2 SVGIG (reference sequence). This CDR3 has 11 amino acids. This chain's CDR3 is CALDNTYEQYF. The CDR3 nucleotides are TGTGCCTTGGACAATACCTACGAGCAGTACTTC.

In nucleotides, the CDR3 is TGTGCCAGCGGACTAGCGGGGGGGCGGTACAATGAGCAGTTCTTC. Translation: CASGLAGGRYNEQFF. The chain joins TRBV25-1 to TRBJ2-1; TRBD2 agrees at 15 bases. Germline V gene data show CDR1 as MGHDK and CDR2 as SYGVNS. V lost 8 bases and J lost 4; bases outside the gene matches: 3. The CDR3 is 15 amino acids.

There are a few counts of this clone. The chain uses TRBV5-1 and TRBJ1-6; D is undetermined. The germline V gene has CDR1 SGHRS and CDR2 YFSETQ. This CDR3 is built from 16 residues. With 0 bases removed from V and 10 bases from J, the gap between germline ends came to 17 bases. CDR3 DNA: TGCGCCAGCAGCTTGGGCATGGTCAGCGGTGGGTCACCCCTCCACTTT. Its translation: CASSLGMVSGGSPLHF.

This clone was observed a handful of times. The chain uses TRBV7-2 and TRBJ2-3; TRBD2 agrees at 8 bases. There are 15 residues in the CDR3. The ends lost 6 bases at V and 1 base at J; junction bases unmatched: 6. Germline loops: CDR1 SGHTA, CDR2 FQGNSA. The CDR3 is CASRSATSGTDTQYF. For the CDR3, the DNA is TGTGCCAGCAGGTCAGCGACTAGCGGCACAGATACGCAGTATTTT. Full variable domain (missing parts from reference TRBV7-2 and TRBJ2-3): GAGVSQSPSNKVTEKGKDVELRCDPISGHTALYWYRQSLGQGLEFLIYFQGNSAPDKSGLPSDRFSAERTGGSVSTLTIQRTQQEDSAVYLCASRSATSGTDTQYFGPGTRLTVL.

The chain couples TRBV7-2 to TRBJ2-7, with unresolved D. V was shortened by 4 bases and J by 2 bases, with 12 bases between the two germline ends. From germline, CDR1 is SGHTA and CDR2 FQGNSA. The CDR3 is made up of 14 amino acids. In nucleotides, the CDR3 is TGTGCCAGCAGCTCTTCTAGAACCCCCTACGAGCAGTACTTC. It encodes CASSSSRTPYEQYF.

This clone was counted between two and nine times. The J gene is TRBJ1-3, the V gene TRBV30, with no clear D. Germline V gene lookup returns CDR1 GTSNPN and CDR2 SVGIG (reference sequence). Trimming left V 2 bases short and J 3 bases short, with 8 bases between. The CDR3 spans 13 residues. This chain's CDR3 is CAWSPNLGNTIYF. DNA of the CDR3: TGTGCCTGGAGTCCGAATCTTGGAAACACCATATATTTT.

This clone has more than one count but fewer than ten. Different DNA sequences within this sample yield the same CDR3. V gene TRBV14 combines with J gene TRBJ2-3; D gene uncertain. V lost 4 bases and J 6 bases, leaving 8 bases between the germline ends. The CDR3 runs to 12 residues. Germline V gene data show CDR1 as SGHDN and CDR2 as FVKESK. The CDR3, as DNA: TGTGCCAGCAGCCCGTCGGCGGATACGCAGTATTTT. Amino acids: CASSPSADTQYF.

The chain joins TRBV6-6 to TRBJ2-7; possibly TRBD1 or TRBD2 for D (7 bases each). The CDR3 loop spans 16 amino acids. V lost 6 bases, J lost 2 bases, and 20 bases lay in between. The germline V gene has CDR1 MNHNY and CDR2 SVGAGI (reference sequence). In DNA, the CDR3 is TGTGCCAGCAGCCCAGGGGGAGCGGGGACCACCTACGAGCAGTACTTC. Residues: CASSPGGAGTTYEQYF.

This clone was found a few times. The junction differs from germline at one of its ends, possibly a read error. The chain uses TRBV6-5 and TRBJ2-2; the match to TRBD1 covers 8 bases. The CDR3 contains 15 residues. Germline CDR1 is MNHEY and CDR2 is SVGAGI. The DNA for the CDR3 is TGTGCCTGCAGTCGCGGACAGGGAGACGCCGGGGAGCTGTTTTTT. This gives the protein CACSRGQGDAGELFF.

This clone has only a few counts. This chain connects TRBV11-2 to TRBJ2-3, with 10 bases matching TRBD2. V lost 5 bases and J lost 2; bases outside the gene matches: 7. Per the germline V gene, CDR1 is SGHAT and CDR2 is FQNNGV. The CDR3 totals 16 residues. CDR3 loop: CASSTGLAEYTDTQYF. The CDR3 coding sequence is TGTGCCAGCAGCACCGGACTAGCGGAATACACAGATACGCAGTATTTT.

This clone came up a few times. The chain is built from TRBV2 and TRBJ2-2, with D uncertain. The CDR3 sequence is 13 residues long. Germline lookup yields CDR1 SNHLY and CDR2 FYNNEI. V lost 3 bases, J lost 7 bases, and 9 bases lay in between. In DNA, the CDR3 is TGTGCCAGCAGTGACGGCTGGGGCGGGGAGCTGTTTTTT. Translation: CASSDGWGGELFF. Combining the CDR3 with reference TRBV2 and TRBJ2-2 gives the whole variable domain EPEVTQTPSHQVTQMGQEVILRCVPISNHLYFYWYRQILGQKVEFLVSFYNNEISEKSEIFDDQFSVERPDGSNFTLKIRSTKLEDSAMYFCASSDGWGGELFFGEGSRLTVL.

The chain has TRBV5-1 and TRBJ2-3; 9 positions agree with TRBD1. This CDR3 is 14 amino acids long. The germline CDR1 and CDR2 sequences are SGHRS and YFSETQ. With 4 bases clipped from V and 6 bases from J, the junction kept 6 bases outside the gene matches. CDR3 region: CASSEDRGHDTQYF. DNA for the CDR3: TGCGCCAGCAGCGAGGACAGGGGCCACGATACGCAGTATTTT.

This clone occurred a few times. The genes are TRBV5-1 and TRBJ1-2, with D hard to call. V was shortened by 1 base and J by 5 bases, with 15 bases between the two germline ends. Germline CDR1 and CDR2: SGHRS and YFSETQ. The CDR3 is made up of 15 amino acids. The CDR3 loop is CASSLNAGPAYGYTF. The DNA for the CDR3 is TGCGCCAGCAGCTTGAACGCAGGTCCGGCGTATGGCTACACCTTC.

The V call is TRBV5-4, the J call TRBJ2-7, with a possible D match to TRBD2 (6 bases). The CDR3 totals 13 residues. Germline values: CDR1 SGHNT, CDR2 YYREEE (reference sequence). Trimming took off 4 bases at V and 6 bases at J, with 14 bases between the two ends. The CDR3 protein is CASSTFSGGEQYF. Here the CDR3 DNA reads TGTGCCAGCAGCACCTTTAGCGGCGGCGAGCAGTACTTC.

V gene TRBV28 combines with J gene TRBJ2-5, with D unclear. V lost 7 bases and J lost 7, with 10 bases in between. The germline gives CDR1 MDHEN, CDR2 SYDVKM. This CDR3 region has 11 residues. The CDR3 DNA reads TGTGCCAGCACTGGCGAGGTGACCCAGTACTTC. Its protein product is CASTGEVTQYF.

This chain uses TRBV10-2 with TRBJ2-2, with D hard to call. The V and J ends lost 3 bases and 3 bases respectively, with 20 bases between them. This CDR3 is built from 18 residues. Germline CDR1 is WSHSY and CDR2 is SAAADI. The CDR3 DNA reads as TGCGCCAGCAGTGAAAAGGGTAGAAGGTCTAAATACACCGGGGAGCTGTTTTTT. Amino acid sequence: CASSEKGRRSKYTGELFF.

This clone appeared a few times. The V and J genes are TRBV7-9 and TRBJ2-7; D is undetermined. The length of the CDR3 is 14 residues. The V end was cut by 6 bases, the J end by 0 bases, with 12 bases between. Germline assignment: CDR1 SEHNR and CDR2 FQNEAQ (reference sequence). CDR3 sequence reads: CASRPDTVSYEQYF. The CDR3 coding sequence is TGTGCCAGCAGACCCGATACGGTCTCCTACGAGCAGTACTTC.

This clone has only a few counts. This rearrangement joins TRBV29-1 to TRBJ2-3, with 8 bases that match TRBD2. Germline CDR1 reads SQVTM; CDR2 reads ANQGSEA. The V gene end was trimmed by 6 bases and the J gene end by 3 bases; junction bases not matched to a gene: 11. There are 15 residues in the CDR3. This CDR3 reads CSVGRAGWRTDTQYF. CDR3 DNA: TGCAGCGTCGGGAGGGCAGGGTGGAGGACAGATACGCAGTATTTT.

This clone has a handful of counts. The chain combines TRBV23-1 with TRBJ2-5, with D hard to call. TRBV23-1 is labeled an ORF, and its function is uncertain. V lost 5 bases to trimming and J lost 2 bases, with 9 bases between them. The CDR3 loop spans 13 amino acids. The chain's CDR3 is CASSGTEQETQYF. Here the CDR3 DNA reads TGCGCCAGCAGTGGCACAGAACAAGAGACCCAGTACTTC.

The chain uses TRBV18 and TRBJ1-4; TRBD1 matches 10 bases. Germline assignment: CDR1 KGHSH and CDR2 LQKENI. V gave up 1 base and J gave up 0 bases; unmatched junction bases: 14. The CDR3 length is 21 residues. The CDR3 nucleotides read TGTGCCAGCTCACCACTCGAATTCTCAGTAGGACAGGGGGCAACTAATGAAAAACTGTTTTTT. Residues: CASSPLEFSVGQGATNEKLFF. Based on the CDR3 plus reference TRBV18 and TRBJ1-4, the full variable domain is NAGVMQNPRHLVRRRGQEARLRCSPMKGHSHVYWYRQLPEEGLKFMVYLQKENIIDESGMPKERFSAEFPKEGPSILRIQQVVRGDSAAYFCASSPLEFSVGQGATNEKLFFGSGTQLSVL.

The chain employs TRBV2 and TRBJ2-6, with 7 bases fitting TRBD1. Germline V gene sequence: CDR1 SNHLY, CDR2 FYNNEI. J lost 2 bases, V lost 6 bases, and 1 base had no gene match. This CDR3 contains 14 residues. CDR3 in amino acids: CASRQGAGANVLTF. The DNA for the CDR3 is TGTGCCAGCAGGCAGGGGGCTGGGGCCAACGTCCTGACTTTC. Supplemented by reference TRBV2 and TRBJ2-6, the full variable domain reads EPEVTQTPSHQVTQMGQEVILRCVPISNHLYFYWYRQILGQKVEFLVSFYNNEISEKSEIFDDQFSVERPDGSNFTLKIRSTKLEDSAMYFCASRQGAGANVLTFGAGSRLTVL.